This T cell receptor (beta chain) derives from a study of naive and memory T cell subsets. The CDR3 is 15 amino acids. CDR1 and CDR2 (germline): SQVTM, ANQGSEA. The ends were cut back, 0 bases at V and 1 base at J, with 12 bases in the middle. For blood and skin samples, reverse transcription used TCR alpha and beta constant primers. TCRdb independently ran MiXCR on the UMI-ligation and nested PCR reads; one entry per CDR3 protein. The table includes fewer than 20,000 distinct CDR3 sequences, less than 9.5% detected once. Described treatment: skin biopsy from PPD injection site in Mantoux-positive individual. Unsorted total RNA, about 1 to 1000 ng, was DNase treated before reverse transcription.

The chain carries TRBV29-1 and TRBJ1-1; no firm D call. The sequences come from skin, collected from a tuberculin skin test site. This TCR derives from an adult in good health. CDR3 sequence (DNA): TGCAGCGTTGAAGATCTTCCAGGAGCGAACACTGAAGCTTTCTTT. Protein product: CSVEDLPGANTEAFF. The full variable domain, with the rest looked up from reference TRBV29-1 and TRBJ1-1, is SAVISQKPSRDICQRGTSLTIQCQVDSQVTMMFWYRQQPGQSLTLIATANQGSEATYESGFVIDKFPISRPNLTFSTLTVSNMSPEDSSIYLCSVEDLPGANTEAFFGQGTRLTVV.